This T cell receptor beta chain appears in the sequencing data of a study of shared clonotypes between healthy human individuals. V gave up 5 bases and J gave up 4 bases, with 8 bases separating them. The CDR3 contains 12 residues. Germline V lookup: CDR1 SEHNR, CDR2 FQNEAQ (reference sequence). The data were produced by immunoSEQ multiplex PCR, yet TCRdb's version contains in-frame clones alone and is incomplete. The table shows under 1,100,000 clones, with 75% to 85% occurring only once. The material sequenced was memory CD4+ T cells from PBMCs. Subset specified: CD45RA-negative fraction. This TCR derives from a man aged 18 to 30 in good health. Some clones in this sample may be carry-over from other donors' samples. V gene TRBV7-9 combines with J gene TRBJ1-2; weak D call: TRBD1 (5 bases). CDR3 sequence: CASSPGPYGYTF. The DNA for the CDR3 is TGTGCCAGCAGCCCGGGACCCTATGGCTACACCTTC.